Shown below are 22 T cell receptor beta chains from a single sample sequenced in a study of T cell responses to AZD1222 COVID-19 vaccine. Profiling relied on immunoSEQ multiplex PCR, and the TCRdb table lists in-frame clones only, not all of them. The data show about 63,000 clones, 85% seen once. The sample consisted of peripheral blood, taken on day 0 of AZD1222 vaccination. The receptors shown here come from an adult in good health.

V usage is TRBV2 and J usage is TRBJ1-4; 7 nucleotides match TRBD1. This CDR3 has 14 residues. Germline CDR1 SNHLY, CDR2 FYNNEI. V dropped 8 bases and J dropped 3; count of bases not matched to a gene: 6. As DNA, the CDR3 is TGTGCCAGCTGTCCGGGACAGTCTAATGAAAAACTGTTTTTT. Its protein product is CASCPGQSNEKLFF. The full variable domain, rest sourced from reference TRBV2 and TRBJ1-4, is EPEVTQTPSHQVTQMGQEVILRCVPISNHLYFYWYRQILGQKVEFLVSFYNNEISEKSEIFDDQFSVERPDGSNFTLKIRSTKLEDSAMYFCASCPGQSNEKLFFGSGTQLSVL.

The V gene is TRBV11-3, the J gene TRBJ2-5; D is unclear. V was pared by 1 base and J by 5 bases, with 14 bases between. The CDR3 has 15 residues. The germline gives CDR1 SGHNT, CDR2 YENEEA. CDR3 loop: CASSLGQGLRETQYF. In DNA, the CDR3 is TGTGCCAGCAGCTTAGGCCAAGGGTTGAGGGAGACCCAGTACTTC.

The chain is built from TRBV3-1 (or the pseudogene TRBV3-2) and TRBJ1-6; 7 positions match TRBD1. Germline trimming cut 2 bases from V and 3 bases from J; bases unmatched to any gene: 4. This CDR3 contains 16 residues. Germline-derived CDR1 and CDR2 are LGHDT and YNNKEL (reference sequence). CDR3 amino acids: CASSQRGQNYNSPLHF. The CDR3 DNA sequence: TGTGCCAGCAGCCAACGGGGACAGAACTATAATTCACCCCTCCACTTT.

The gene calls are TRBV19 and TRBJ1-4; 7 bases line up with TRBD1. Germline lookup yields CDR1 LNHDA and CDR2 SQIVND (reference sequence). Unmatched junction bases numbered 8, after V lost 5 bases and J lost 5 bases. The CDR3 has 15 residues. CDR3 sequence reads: CASSVQGFNNEKLFF. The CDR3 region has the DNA TGTGCCAGTAGTGTACAGGGGTTTAACAATGAAAAACTGTTTTTT. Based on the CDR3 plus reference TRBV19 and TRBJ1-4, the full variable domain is DGGITQSPKYLFRKEGQNVTLSCEQNLNHDAMYWYRQDPGQGLRLIYYSQIVNDFQKGDIAEGYSVSREKKESFPLTVTSAQKNPTAFYLCASSVQGFNNEKLFFGSGTQLSVL.

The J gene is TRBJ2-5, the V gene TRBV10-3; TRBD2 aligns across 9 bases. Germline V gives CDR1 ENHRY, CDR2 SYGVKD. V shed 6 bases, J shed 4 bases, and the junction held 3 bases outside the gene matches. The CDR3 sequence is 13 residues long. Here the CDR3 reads CAISWTSVETQYF. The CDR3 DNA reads TGTGCCATCAGCTGGACTAGCGTAGAGACCCAGTACTTC.

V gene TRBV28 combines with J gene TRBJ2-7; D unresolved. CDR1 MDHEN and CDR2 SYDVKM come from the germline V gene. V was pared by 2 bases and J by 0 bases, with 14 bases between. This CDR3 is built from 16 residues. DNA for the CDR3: TGTGCCAGCAGTTTACCCCTCGACGGATACTCCTACGAGCAGTACTTC. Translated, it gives CASSLPLDGYSYEQYF.

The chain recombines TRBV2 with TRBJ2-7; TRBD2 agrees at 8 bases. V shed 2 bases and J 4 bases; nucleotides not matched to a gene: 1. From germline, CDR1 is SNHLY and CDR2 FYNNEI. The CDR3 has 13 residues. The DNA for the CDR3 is TGTGCCAGCAGTGAACGGGGGGGTTACGAGCAGTACTTC. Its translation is CASSERGGYEQYF.

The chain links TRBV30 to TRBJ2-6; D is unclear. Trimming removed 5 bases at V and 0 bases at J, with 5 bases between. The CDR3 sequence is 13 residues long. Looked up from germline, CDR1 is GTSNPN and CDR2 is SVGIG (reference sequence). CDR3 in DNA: TGTGCCTGGGAGAGCTCTGGGGCCAACGTCCTGACTTTC. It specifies CAWESSGANVLTF.

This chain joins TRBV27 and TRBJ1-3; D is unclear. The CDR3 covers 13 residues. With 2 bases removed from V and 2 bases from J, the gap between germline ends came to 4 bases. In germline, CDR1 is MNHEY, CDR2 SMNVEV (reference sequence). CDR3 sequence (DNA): TGTGCCAGCAGTTTACTTCCTGGAAACACCATATATTTT. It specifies CASSLLPGNTIYF.

The CDR3 nucleotides read TGCGCCAGCAGCGGTGCCGGGACTAGCGAGACGACCGGGGAGCTGTTTTTT. It codes for CASSGAGTSETTGELFF. J is TRBJ2-2 and V is TRBV5-1; TRBD2 matches 10 bases. CDR1 is SGHRS, CDR2 YFSETQ, per germline. Germline trimming cut 4 bases from V and 5 bases from J; bases unmatched to any gene: 11. The CDR3 sequence is 17 residues long.

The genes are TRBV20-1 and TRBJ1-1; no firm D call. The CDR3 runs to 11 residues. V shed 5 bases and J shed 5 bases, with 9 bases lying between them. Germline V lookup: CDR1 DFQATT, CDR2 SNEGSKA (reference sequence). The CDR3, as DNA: TGCAGTGCTCCCGGGTGGACTGAAGCTTTCTTT. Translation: CSAPGWTEAFF.

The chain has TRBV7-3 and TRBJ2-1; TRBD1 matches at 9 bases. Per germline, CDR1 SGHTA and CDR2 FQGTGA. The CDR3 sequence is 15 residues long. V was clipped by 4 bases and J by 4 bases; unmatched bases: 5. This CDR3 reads CASSSRGTGYNEQFF. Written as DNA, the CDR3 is TGTGCCAGCAGCTCTAGGGGGACAGGGTACAATGAGCAGTTCTTC.

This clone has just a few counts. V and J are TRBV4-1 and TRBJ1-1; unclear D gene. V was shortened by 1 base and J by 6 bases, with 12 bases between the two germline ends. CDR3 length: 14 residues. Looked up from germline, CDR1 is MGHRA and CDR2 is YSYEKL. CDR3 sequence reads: CASSQGPVGSEAFF. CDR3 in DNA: TGCGCCAGCAGCCAAGGCCCAGTCGGGTCTGAAGCTTTCTTT.

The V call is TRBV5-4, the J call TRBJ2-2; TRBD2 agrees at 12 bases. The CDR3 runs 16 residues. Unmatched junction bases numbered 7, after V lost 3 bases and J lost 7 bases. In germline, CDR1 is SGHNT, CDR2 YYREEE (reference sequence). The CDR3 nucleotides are TGTGCCAGCAGCTCAACTGGACTAGCGGGGTTCGGGGAGCTGTTTTTT. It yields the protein CASSSTGLAGFGELFF.

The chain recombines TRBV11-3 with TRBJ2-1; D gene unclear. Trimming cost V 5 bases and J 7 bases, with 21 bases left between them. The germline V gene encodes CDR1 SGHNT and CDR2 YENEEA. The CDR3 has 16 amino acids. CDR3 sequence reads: CASSPRGPSRLNEQFF. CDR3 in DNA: TGTGCCAGCAGCCCCAGAGGTCCCTCCCGGTTGAATGAGCAGTTCTTC. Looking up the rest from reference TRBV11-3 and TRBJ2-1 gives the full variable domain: EAGVVQSPRYKIIEKKQPVAFWCNPISGHNTLYWYLQNLGQGPELLIRYENEEAVDDSQLPKDRFSAERLKGVDSTLKIQPAELGDSAVYLCASSPRGPSRLNEQFFGPGTRLTVL.

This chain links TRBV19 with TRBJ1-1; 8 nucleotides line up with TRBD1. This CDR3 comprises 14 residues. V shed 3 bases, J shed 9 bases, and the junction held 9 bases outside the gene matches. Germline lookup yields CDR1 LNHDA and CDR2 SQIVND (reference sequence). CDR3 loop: CASSMVGTGHQAFF. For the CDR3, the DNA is TGTGCCAGTAGTATGGTCGGGACAGGCCATCAAGCTTTCTTT.

CDR3 DNA: TGTGCCAGCACTTTATCTACCGGGACAGAAGAGTTCTTC. This encodes CASTLSTGTEEFF. The chain combines TRBV6-5 with TRBJ2-1, with TRBD1 identical over 7 bases. This CDR3 is built from 13 residues. Germline trimming cut 7 bases from V and 14 bases from J; bases unmatched to any gene: 14. Germline CDR1 reads MNHEY; CDR2 reads SVGAGI.

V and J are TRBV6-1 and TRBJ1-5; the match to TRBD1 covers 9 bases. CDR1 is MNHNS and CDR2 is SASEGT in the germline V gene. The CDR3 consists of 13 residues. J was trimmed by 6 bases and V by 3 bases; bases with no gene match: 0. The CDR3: CASSEGQGQPQHF. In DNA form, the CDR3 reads TGTGCCAGCAGTGAGGGACAGGGTCAGCCCCAGCATTTT.

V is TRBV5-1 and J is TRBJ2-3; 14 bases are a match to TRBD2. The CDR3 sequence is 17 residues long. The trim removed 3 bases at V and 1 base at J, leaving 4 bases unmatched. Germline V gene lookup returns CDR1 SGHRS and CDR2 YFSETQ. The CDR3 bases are TGCGCCAGCAGCTCACTGACTAGCGGGGGGGGCACAGATACGCAGTATTTT. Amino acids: CASSSLTSGGGTDTQYF.

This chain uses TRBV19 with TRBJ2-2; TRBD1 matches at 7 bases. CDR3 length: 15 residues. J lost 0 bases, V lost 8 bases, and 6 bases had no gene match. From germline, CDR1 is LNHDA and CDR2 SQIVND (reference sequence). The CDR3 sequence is CASRTTGSNTGELFF. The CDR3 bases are TGTGCCAGTCGAACGACAGGGTCGAACACCGGGGAGCTGTTTTTT.

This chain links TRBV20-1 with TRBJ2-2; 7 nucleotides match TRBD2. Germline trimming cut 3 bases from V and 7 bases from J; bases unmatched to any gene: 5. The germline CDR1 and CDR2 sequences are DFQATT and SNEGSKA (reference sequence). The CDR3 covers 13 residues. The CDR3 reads CSASRRTSGELFF. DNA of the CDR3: TGCAGTGCTAGTAGGCGGACTAGCGGGGAGCTGTTTTTT.

CDR3 sequence reads: CASSSIGQASYEQYF. The CDR3 DNA reads TGTGCCAGTAGTAGCATTGGACAGGCCTCCTACGAGCAGTACTTC. This chain uses TRBV19 with TRBJ2-7, with 7 bases that match TRBD1. The J segment lost 0 bases and the V segment lost 4 bases, leaving 6 bases of the junction unmatched. The germline gives CDR1 LNHDA, CDR2 SQIVND (reference sequence). This CDR3 has 15 amino acids.